The 24 T cell receptor beta chains given below trace back to one sample, sequenced in a study of shared clonotypes between healthy human individuals. Sequencing was performed with immunoSEQ multiplex PCR; in TCRdb, only in-frame clones are kept and a portion is missing. The profile shows some 2.3 million clones, roughly 93% of them singletons. The sample comprised naive CD4+ T cells from PBMCs. Indicated subset: CD45RA+ positively selected. The receptors here all came from a young man in good health. Some clones in this sample may be carry-over from other donors' samples.

The chain combines TRBV7-2 with TRBJ1-2, with D maybe TRBD1 (5 bases). The germline V gene encodes CDR1 SGHTA and CDR2 FQGNSA. The CDR3 length is 14 residues. V lost 5 bases and J lost 6, with 16 bases in between. For the CDR3, the DNA is TGTGCCAGCAGCCTGGGGGTAGGCCCGGATGGCTACACCTTC. Translation: CASSLGVGPDGYTF.

This clone was counted between two and nine times. The V gene is TRBV2, the J gene TRBJ1-5, with 9 bases aligning to TRBD1. The CDR3 has 16 amino acids. J lost 5 bases, V lost 1 base, and 6 bases had no gene match. Germline CDR1 and CDR2: SNHLY and FYNNEI. CDR3 loop: CASSEVGGTGHQPQHF. In nucleotides, the CDR3 is TGTGCCAGCAGTGAAGTAGGAGGGACAGGGCATCAGCCCCAGCATTTT.

CDR3 in amino acids: CASSTGLPTYNEQFF. The CDR3 DNA reads TGTGCCAGCAGCACGGGACTCCCAACATACAATGAGCAGTTCTTC. The chain is built from TRBV7-2 and TRBJ2-1, with D possibly being TRBD2 (6 bases). The CDR3 consists of 15 residues. Trimming cost V 5 bases and J 4 bases, with 15 bases left between them. The germline V gene has CDR1 SGHTA and CDR2 FQGNSA.

The rearrangement joins TRBV19 to TRBJ1-5; tentatively, D is TRBD1 (6 bases). V was cut by 0 bases and J by 9 bases, with 18 bases left in between. The germline CDR1 and CDR2 sequences are LNHDA and SQIVND (reference sequence). The CDR3 runs to 16 residues. The CDR3 region is CASSIDRGQPIRPQHF. The CDR3, as DNA: TGTGCCAGTAGTATAGATAGGGGACAACCTATTCGGCCCCAGCATTTT. Based on the CDR3 plus reference TRBV19 and TRBJ1-5, the full variable domain is DGGITQSPKYLFRKEGQNVTLSCEQNLNHDAMYWYRQDPGQGLRLIYYSQIVNDFQKGDIAEGYSVSREKKESFPLTVTSAQKNPTAFYLCASSIDRGQPIRPQHFGDGTRLSIL.

The chain links TRBV7-9 to TRBJ2-3; D is uncertain. Germline V gene sequence: CDR1 SEHNR, CDR2 FQNEAQ (reference sequence). This CDR3 has 11 residues. Between the trimmed V and J ends, which lost 5 bases and 5 bases, there was a span of 5 bases. The CDR3 loop is CASSIGDTQYF. The CDR3 region has the DNA TGTGCCAGCAGCATAGGAGATACGCAGTATTTT.

The gene calls are TRBV10-1 and TRBJ1-1; 8 nucleotides line up with TRBD1. V gave up 0 bases and J gave up 5 bases; unmatched junction bases: 14. This CDR3 comprises 18 residues. Germline loops: CDR1 WNHNN, CDR2 SYGVQD (reference sequence). CDR3 bases: TGCGCCAGCAGTGAGTCAGGGACAGGAGGGCAATGTGAGACTGAAGCTTTCTTT. It specifies CASSESGTGGQCETEAFF.

The chain uses TRBV6-4 and TRBJ2-7, with D possibly matching TRBD2 (6 bases). The CDR3 contains 14 residues. V lost 7 bases, J lost 3 bases, and 16 bases lay in between. Germline V lookup: CDR1 MRHNA, CDR2 SNTAGT. The CDR3 region has the DNA TGTGCCAGCACCCGGGGCCCGACTAGCTACGAGCAGTACTTC. Translation: CASTRGPTSYEQYF.

The V and J genes are TRBV7-9 and TRBJ1-2; tentatively, D is TRBD1 (5 bases). Trimming took off 5 bases at V and 8 bases at J, with 12 bases between the two ends. Germline CDR1 SEHNR, CDR2 FQNEAQ (reference sequence). The CDR3 totals 12 residues. CDR3 DNA sequence: TGTGCCAGCAGCCGGGAGGGGCGAGGCTACACCTTC. Amino acids: CASSREGRGYTF.

This chain connects TRBV19 to TRBJ1-4; TRBD1 matches at 9 bases. This CDR3 contains 20 residues. The germline gives CDR1 LNHDA, CDR2 SQIVND (reference sequence). The trim removed 9 bases at V and 2 bases at J, leaving 22 bases unmatched. DNA for the CDR3: TGTGCCAGGAATCACAGAAGGTTTCGTGACAGGGGGACTACTAATGAAAAACTGTTTTTT. Amino acids: CARNHRRFRDRGTTNEKLFF.

The V and J genes are TRBV28 and TRBJ1-5; tentative D call: TRBD1 (6 bases). Germline CDR1 MDHEN, CDR2 SYDVKM. With 4 bases removed from V and 2 bases from J, the gap between germline ends came to 12 bases. The CDR3 runs 15 residues. Written as DNA, the CDR3 is TGTGCCAGCAGTTCAACAGGGAAAGGCAATCAGCCCCAGCATTTT. Translation gives CASSSTGKGNQPQHF.

The rearrangement uses TRBV7-2 and TRBJ1-2, with TRBD1 matching over 7 bases. Germline CDR1 and CDR2: SGHTA and FQGNSA. V trimming: 5 bases; J trimming: 2 bases; junction bases outside the gene matches: 8. The CDR3 length is 15 residues. The CDR3 protein is CASSPQTGQNYGYTF. The CDR3 nucleotides read TGTGCCAGCAGCCCACAGACGGGACAGAACTATGGCTACACCTTC. Drawing the rest from reference TRBV7-2 and TRBJ1-2, the complete variable domain is GAGVSQSPSNKVTEKGKDVELRCDPISGHTALYWYRQSLGQGLEFLIYFQGNSAPDKSGLPSDRFSAERTGGSVSTLTIQRTQQEDSAVYLCASSPQTGQNYGYTFGSGTRLTVV.

This chain joins TRBV5-3 and TRBJ2-6; tentative D call: TRBD1 (6 bases). TRBV5-3 is filed as an ORF, its function uncertain. The ends were cut back, 4 bases at V and 0 bases at J, with 20 bases in the middle. This CDR3 spans 19 amino acids. The CDR3 sequence: CARSLYQGNLSSGANVLTF. The CDR3 DNA reads TGTGCCAGAAGCCTCTACCAGGGGAATCTTAGCTCTGGGGCCAACGTCCTGACTTTC.

The chain joins TRBV2 to TRBJ2-1; 8 nucleotides agree with TRBD1. The V gene end was trimmed by 7 bases and the J gene end by 3 bases; junction bases not matched to a gene: 5. This CDR3 has 14 amino acids. Germline V CDR1 and CDR2: SNHLY, FYNNEI. This CDR3 reads CASITGTGYNEQFF. CDR3 nucleotides: TGTGCCAGCATTACCGGGACAGGCTACAATGAGCAGTTCTTC.

In its sample, this clone was seen once. J is TRBJ1-5 and V is TRBV6-5, with D possibly being TRBD1 (5 bases). The CDR3 has 15 residues. Germline lookup yields CDR1 MNHEY and CDR2 SVGAGI. Trimming shortened V by 1 base and J by 6 bases, and 13 bases separated the two germline ends. The chain's CDR3 is CASSYYQGEGQPQHF. The CDR3 bases are TGTGCCAGCAGTTACTATCAGGGCGAGGGTCAGCCCCAGCATTTT.

The chain uses TRBV29-1 and TRBJ1-2; perhaps TRBD1 as D (5 bases). V was pared by 5 bases and J by 0 bases, with 13 bases between. Per the germline V gene, CDR1 is SQVTM and CDR2 is ANQGSEA. The CDR3 runs 14 residues. The CDR3 DNA reads TGCAGCGTTCGACAGAATCAAGCTAACTATGGCTACACCTTC. Protein sequence: CSVRQNQANYGYTF.

The rearrangement uses TRBV9 and TRBJ2-2; D gene ambiguous. The CDR3 length is 15 residues. The germline V and J ends were trimmed by 3 bases and 2 bases, with 11 bases remaining between them. Germline V lookup: CDR1 SGDLS, CDR2 YYNGEE. DNA of the CDR3: TGTGCCAGCAGCGCCCTGGCGACCAACACCGGGGAGCTGTTTTTT. As protein: CASSALATNTGELFF.

The rearrangement uses TRBV4-2 and TRBJ1-6; 7 bases are a match to TRBD1. J gave up 10 bases and V 3 bases, and 9 bases lay outside the gene matches. The CDR3 runs to 15 residues. Germline V gives CDR1 LGHNA, CDR2 YNFKEQ. The CDR3 DNA reads TGTGCCAGCAGCCAGACGGAAGGGGGCATATCACCCCTCCACTTT. Translating gives CASSQTEGGISPLHF.

The chain couples TRBV5-4 to TRBJ1-2; 10 nucleotides align to TRBD1. J gave up 7 bases and V 4 bases, and 13 bases lay outside the gene matches. Germline V gene sequence: CDR1 SGHNT, CDR2 YYREEE (reference sequence). CDR3 size: 16 residues. CDR3 protein: CASSHRTGGRWGGYTF. In DNA, the CDR3 is TGTGCCAGCAGCCACCGGACAGGGGGAAGGTGGGGTGGCTACACCTTC.

This rearrangement joins TRBV10-1 to TRBJ2-1; no definite D call. Germline lookup yields CDR1 WNHNN and CDR2 SYGVQD (reference sequence). The CDR3 length is 13 residues. The V end was cut by 3 bases, the J end by 7 bases, with 10 bases between. CDR3 nucleotide sequence: TGCGCCAGCAGTGAAGGCGGCCGGAATGAGCAGTTCTTC. This gives the protein CASSEGGRNEQFF.

The chain recombines TRBV9 with TRBJ2-1; 7 nucleotides match TRBD2. The CDR3 is made up of 15 amino acids. Trimming at V came to 2 bases and at J to 6 bases, leaving 8 bases not matched to a gene. CDR1 is SGDLS, CDR2 YYNGEE, per germline. CDR3 loop: CASSVASGGGNEQFF. In nucleotides, the CDR3 is TGTGCCAGCAGCGTGGCTTCGGGGGGTGGCAATGAGCAGTTCTTC.

V usage is TRBV27 and J usage is TRBJ1-4; 10 bases align to TRBD1. The V segment lost 5 bases and the J segment 4 bases; nucleotides outside the gene matches: 4. Germline values: CDR1 MNHEY, CDR2 SMNVEV (reference sequence). The CDR3 runs to 15 residues. The CDR3 reads CASSLGQGDNEKLFF. CDR3 sequence (DNA): TGTGCCAGCAGTCTAGGACAGGGGGATAATGAAAAACTGTTTTTT. Full variable domain (outside the CDR3, taken from reference TRBV27 and TRBJ1-4): EAQVTQNPRYLITVTGKKLTVTCSQNMNHEYMSWYRQDPGLGLRQIYYSMNVEVTDKGDVPEGYKVSRKEKRNFPLILESPSPNQTSLYFCASSLGQGDNEKLFFGSGTQLSVL.

In DNA, the CDR3 is TGTGCCAGCAGCCATGCTAGCAACAATGAGCAGTTCTTC. It codes for CASSHASNNEQFF. The V and J genes are TRBV5-6 and TRBJ2-1; D might be TRBD2 (5 bases). Germline V gene sequence: CDR1 SGHDT, CDR2 YYEEEE. The CDR3 extends over 13 amino acids. V was trimmed by 4 bases and J by 5 bases, leaving 10 bases between them.

The rearrangement joins TRBV5-1 to TRBJ2-1; D uncertain. Trimming removed 5 bases at V and 6 bases at J, with 12 bases between. From germline, CDR1 is SGHRS and CDR2 YFSETQ. There are 13 residues in the CDR3. CDR3 region: CASSSSVGNEQFF. CDR3 DNA: TGCGCCAGCAGTTCTAGTGTGGGCAATGAGCAGTTCTTC.

V gene TRBV19 combines with J gene TRBJ1-3; 8 bases align to TRBD1. Unmatched junction bases numbered 13, after V lost 7 bases and J lost 8 bases. Looked up from germline, CDR1 is LNHDA and CDR2 is SQIVND (reference sequence). The CDR3 extends over 15 amino acids. This CDR3 reads CASTLSGQGRDTIYF. The CDR3 nucleotides read TGTGCCAGTACCCTATCAGGACAGGGACGAGACACCATATATTTT.